The clone carrying this T cell receptor beta chain was picked up many times. This specimen comes from a study of low-dose radiotherapy and immunotherapy resistance in tumors. Study overall: Cohort 1 patients were irradiated with 0.5 Gy fractions every 2 weeks to 6.5 Gy total. The study gave patients oral aspirin 300 mg daily for four cycles from cycle 1 day 1.

The time point was: after trial treatment. This sample's treatment: LDRT plus nivolumab, ipilimumab, low-dose cyclophosphamide and aspirin (RACIN trial). With TRAV- and TRBV-specific primers, first-strand cDNA was made, covering the alpha and beta chains. The PCR that amplified TCRs ran for 20 cycles, relying on a constant-region primer and a V-primer adapter. In vitro transcription amplified the mRNA that had been isolated. TCRdb fed the reads into MiXCR, producing one record per CDR3 protein. The data show fewer than 110,000 distinct CDR3 sequences, 20% seen once. V was shortened by 0 bases and J by 8 bases, with 13 bases between the two germline ends. The CDR3 loop spans 14 amino acids. Per the germline V gene, CDR1 is LGHDT and CDR2 is YNNKEL (reference sequence).

Sequences were derived from PBMCs, sampled after low-dose radiotherapy plus immunotherapy. The clonotype comes from a male donor with prostate cancer. The rearrangement links TRBV3-1 to TRBJ1-2, with a possible D match to TRBD1 (6 bases). The CDR3, as DNA: TGTGCCAGCAGCCAAGAAACCGGGGGCGAGGGCTACACCTTC. It is translated as CASSQETGGEGYTF.